This T cell receptor beta chain came from a study of shared clonotypes between healthy human individuals. Findings of the study overall: Sequencing depth was expected to affect clonotype sharing among donors. Donors were few, which limited the genetic and exposure-history diversity represented.

Donation came from healthy HIV-negative adults that had no recent acute infections or vaccinations. All the donors were Caucasian adults who lived in Nashville, Tennessee. Assay used: immunoSEQ multiplex PCR; TCRdb lists only in-frame clones, some missing. The repertoire holds about 480,000 clones, with more than 65% as singletons. In regard to this clone: The antigen is not known.

Germline V gives CDR1 SQVTM, CDR2 ANQGSEA. The CDR3 length is 15 residues. Unmatched junction bases numbered 12, after V lost 4 bases and J lost 5 bases. Sample: PBMCs. The clonotype comes from a woman in her thirties or forties in good health. Some clones in this sample may be carry-over from other donors' samples. The chain joins TRBV29-1 to TRBJ2-3; 7 bases map to TRBD2. The chain's CDR3 is CSVVPGEGSGDTQYF. The CDR3 DNA follows: TGCAGCGTTGTTCCCGGGGAGGGGAGTGGAGATACGCAGTATTTT.